A selection of T cell receptor beta chains follows, all from one sample in a study of CD8 T cells in ankylosing spondylitis. Via MiXCR, TCRdb re-called the 5' RACE reads, giving one row per CDR3 protein. The sample records hundreds of thousands of distinct CDR3 sequences, 20% being singletons. Sequencing input: blood, either unsorted or a sorted T cell fraction (not recorded which). These receptors were obtained from a male donor with ankylosing spondylitis or in good health (not recorded which). The CDR3 runs from the conserved cysteine through the conserved F or W. The order of the fields is V gene, J gene, CDR3 protein.

>TRBV12-3/TRBV12-4|TRBJ2-1
CASKSDLGQNEQFF
>TRBV5-1|TRBJ2-2
CASRGLAAGELFF
>TRBV20-1|TRBJ2-3
CSAYREGSDTQYF
>TRBV18|TRBJ1-2
CASSPRVNKDYGYTF
>TRBV20-1|TRBJ2-1
CSASLVTSLFF
>TRBV15|TRBJ2-1
CATSRVASGSSYNEQFF
>TRBV28|TRBJ1-6
CASIRGYNSPLHF
>TRBV20-1|TRBJ1-2
CSATGLRGYTF
>TRBV15|TRBJ1-3
CATSRAGTGEISGNTIYF
>TRBV28|TRBJ2-3
CASRGTSGARDTQYF
>TRBV12-3/TRBV12-4|TRBJ1-1
CASSEHQNTEAFF
>TRBV12-3/TRBV12-4|TRBJ2-1
CASSPTPPGTSGSNEQFF
>TRBV4-2|TRBJ2-1
CASSQHNEQFF
>TRBV14|TRBJ1-1
CASSLLQANTEAFF
>TRBV12-3/TRBV12-4|TRBJ2-2
CASRGNRDTGELFF
>TRBV12-3/TRBV12-4|TRBJ2-2
CASSRGTGELFF
>TRBV7-8|TRBJ1-5
CASSPGQGKYQPQHF
>TRBV5-1|TRBJ1-1
CASSNTGYQGTEAFF
>TRBV7-2|TRBJ1-2
CASSLGTPYGYTF
>TRBV12-3/TRBV12-4|TRBJ2-2
CASSLGPGSGELFF